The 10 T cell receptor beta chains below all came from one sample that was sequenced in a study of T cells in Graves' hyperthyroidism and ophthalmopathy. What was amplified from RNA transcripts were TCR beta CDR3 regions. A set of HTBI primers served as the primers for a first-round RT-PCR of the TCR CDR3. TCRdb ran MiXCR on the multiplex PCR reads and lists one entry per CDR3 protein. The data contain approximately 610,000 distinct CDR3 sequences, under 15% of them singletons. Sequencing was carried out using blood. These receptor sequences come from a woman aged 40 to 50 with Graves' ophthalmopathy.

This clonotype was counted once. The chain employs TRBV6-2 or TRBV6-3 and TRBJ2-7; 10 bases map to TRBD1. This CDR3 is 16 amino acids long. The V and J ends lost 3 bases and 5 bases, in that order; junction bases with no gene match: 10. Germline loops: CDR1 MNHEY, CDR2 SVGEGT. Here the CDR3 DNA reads TGTGCCAGCAGTTATTCAAGACAGGGGGCGAAACACGAGCAGTACTTC. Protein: CASSYSRQGAKHEQYF.

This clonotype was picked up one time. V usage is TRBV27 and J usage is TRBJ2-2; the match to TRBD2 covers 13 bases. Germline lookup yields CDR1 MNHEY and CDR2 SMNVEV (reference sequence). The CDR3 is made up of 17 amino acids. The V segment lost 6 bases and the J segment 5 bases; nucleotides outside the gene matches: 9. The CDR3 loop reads CASRELAGGQGTGELFF. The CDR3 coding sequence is TGTGCCAGCAGAGAACTAGCGGGAGGGCAGGGAACCGGGGAGCTGTTTTTT.

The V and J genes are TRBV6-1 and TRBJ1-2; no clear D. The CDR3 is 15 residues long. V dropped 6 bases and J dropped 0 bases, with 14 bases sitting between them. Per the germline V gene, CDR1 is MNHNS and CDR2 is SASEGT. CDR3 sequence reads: CASRALTSSNYGYTF. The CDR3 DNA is TGTGCCAGCAGGGCCCTCACGTCTTCTAACTATGGCTACACCTTC.

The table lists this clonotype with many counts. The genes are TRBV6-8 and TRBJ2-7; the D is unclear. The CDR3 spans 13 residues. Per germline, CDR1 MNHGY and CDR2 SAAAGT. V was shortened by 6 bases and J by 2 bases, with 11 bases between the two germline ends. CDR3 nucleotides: TGTGCCAGCAGCCCTTTAGTCGCCTACGAGCAGTACTTC. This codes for CASSPLVAYEQYF.

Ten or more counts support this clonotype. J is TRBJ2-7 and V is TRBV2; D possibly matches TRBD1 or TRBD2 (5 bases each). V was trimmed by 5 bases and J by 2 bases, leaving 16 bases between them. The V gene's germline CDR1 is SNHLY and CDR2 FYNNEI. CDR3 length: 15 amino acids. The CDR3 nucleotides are TGTGCCAGCAGTCGACCCGGGACCTACACCTACGAGCAGTACTTC. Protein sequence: CASSRPGTYTYEQYF.

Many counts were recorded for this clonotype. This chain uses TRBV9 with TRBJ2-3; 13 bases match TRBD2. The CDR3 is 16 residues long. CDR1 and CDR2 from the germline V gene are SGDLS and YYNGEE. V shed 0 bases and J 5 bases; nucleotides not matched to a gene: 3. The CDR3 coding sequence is TGTGCCAGCAGCGTAGGGGGGACTAGCGGGAAAGATACGCAGTATTTT. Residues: CASSVGGTSGKDTQYF.

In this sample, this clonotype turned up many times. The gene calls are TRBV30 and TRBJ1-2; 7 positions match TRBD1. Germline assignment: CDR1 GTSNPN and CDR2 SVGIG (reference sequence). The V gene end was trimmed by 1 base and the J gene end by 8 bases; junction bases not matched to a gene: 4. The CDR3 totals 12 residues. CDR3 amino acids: CAWSEGARGYTF. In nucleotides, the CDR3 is TGTGCCTGGAGTGAGGGGGCTCGGGGCTACACCTTC.

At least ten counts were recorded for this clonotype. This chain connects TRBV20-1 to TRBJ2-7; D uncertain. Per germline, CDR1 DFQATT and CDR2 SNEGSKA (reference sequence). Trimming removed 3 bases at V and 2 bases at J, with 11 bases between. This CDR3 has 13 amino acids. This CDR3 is CSASRTSPYEQYF. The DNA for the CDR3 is TGCAGTGCTAGCAGGACGAGCCCCTACGAGCAGTACTTC.

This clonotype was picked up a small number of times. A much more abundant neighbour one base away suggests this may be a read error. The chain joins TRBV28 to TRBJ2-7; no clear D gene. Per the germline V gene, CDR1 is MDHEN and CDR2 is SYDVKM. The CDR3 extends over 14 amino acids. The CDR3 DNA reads TGTGTCAGCAGTTTACCCTACTGGCCCTACGAGCAGTACTTC. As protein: CVSSLPYWPYEQYF.

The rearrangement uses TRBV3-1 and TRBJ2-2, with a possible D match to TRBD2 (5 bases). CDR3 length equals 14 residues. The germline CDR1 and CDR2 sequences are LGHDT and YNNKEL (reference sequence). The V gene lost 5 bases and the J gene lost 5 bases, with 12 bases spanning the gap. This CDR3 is CASSKGGWTGELFF. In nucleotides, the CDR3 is TGTGCCAGCAGCAAAGGAGGTTGGACCGGGGAGCTGTTTTTT.